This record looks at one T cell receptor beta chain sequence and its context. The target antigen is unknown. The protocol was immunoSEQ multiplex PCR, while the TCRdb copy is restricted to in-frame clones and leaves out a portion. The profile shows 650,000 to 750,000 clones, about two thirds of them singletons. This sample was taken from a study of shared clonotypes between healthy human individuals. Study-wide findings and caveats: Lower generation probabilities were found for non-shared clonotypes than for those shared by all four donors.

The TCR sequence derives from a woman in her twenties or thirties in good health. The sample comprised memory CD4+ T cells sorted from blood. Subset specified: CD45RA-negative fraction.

The CDR3 DNA is TGCAGCGTCATGGGCAGGGGGATTTACAACGAGCAGTACTTC. This sequence encodes CSVMGRGIYNEQYF. J is TRBJ2-7 and V is TRBV29-1, with TRBD1 matching over 7 bases. This CDR3 region has 14 residues. CDR1 is SQVTM, CDR2 ANQGSEA, per germline. V lost 6 bases and J lost 5; bases outside the gene matches: 13.